Listed below are T cell receptor beta chains from one sample, sequenced in a study of control samples from healthy donors and cancer patients. The repertoire was sequenced with immunoSEQ multiplex PCR; TCRdb's copy has only in-frame clones and lacks some. This sample has some 70,000 clones, with more than 80% found just once. Sequencing was carried out using blood. These TCRs come from a man aged 60-69 years in good health. Each CDR3 is given with its conserved first and last residue. D genes are given only for firm matches. Size is stated for part of the rows, as once, few or many counts, or as a class when the clone is expanded.

>NA|TRBV7-9|NA|TRBJ1-1
CASSIPQAIVTEAFF
TGTGCCAGCAGCATTCCACAGGCGATAGTTACGGAGGCTTTCTTT
>TRBD2|TRBV5-1|NA|TRBJ2-3
CASSFPLAGVKDTQYF
TGCGCCAGCAGCTTCCCACTAGCGGGAGTTAAAGATACGCAGTATTTT
>TRBD1|TRBV20-1|NA|TRBJ2-3
CSASLGTGDTDTQYF
TGCAGTGCTAGTCTCGGGACAGGAGACACAGATACGCAGTATTTT
>NA|TRBV28|NA|TRBJ1-2
CASTPGARYGYTF
TGTGCCAGCACCCCGGGGGCTCGATATGGCTACACCTTC
>TRBD1|TRBV5-1|NA|TRBJ2-3
CASSLGSGQGSDTQYF
TGCGCCAGCAGCTTGGGGTCGGGACAGGGCTCAGATACGCAGTATTTT
>NA|TRBV7-2|NA|TRBJ1-1
CASSPPGNTEAFF
TGTGCCAGCAGCCCTCCCGGGAACACTGAAGCTTTCTTT
>NA|TRBV7-3|once|TRBJ2-5
CASSNGGETQYF
TGTGCCAGCAGCAATGGGGGCGAGACCCAGTACTTC
>TRBD1|TRBV7-9|NA|TRBJ2-1
CASRRQGADSYNEQFF
TGTGCCAGCAGGCGACAGGGGGCAGATTCCTACAATGAGCAGTTCTTC
>NA|TRBV9|NA|TRBJ2-1
CASSVRQHNNEQFF
TGTGCCAGCAGCGTAAGGCAGCACAACAATGAGCAGTTCTTC
>NA|TRBV11-3|NA|TRBJ2-2
CASSLLGANTGELFF
TGTGCCAGCAGCCTACTGGGGGCGAACACCGGGGAGCTGTTTTTT
>NA|TRBV25-1|NA|TRBJ1-4
CASSDPTGTLEKLFF
TGTGCCAGCAGTGATCCCACCGGGACTCTTGAAAAACTGTTTTTT
>TRBD2|TRBV11-2|NA|TRBJ2-1
CASSLAGGGYNEQFF
TGTGCCAGCAGCTTAGCGGGAGGGGGCTACAATGAGCAGTTCTTC
>NA|TRBV5-8|NA|TRBJ2-1
CASSFKRSGGTYNEQFF
TGTGCCAGCAGCTTTAAACGGTCAGGCGGGACTTACAATGAGCAGTTCTTC
>TRBD1|TRBV6-1|few|TRBJ2-2
CASSDRDRGITGELFF
TGTGCCAGCAGTGACCGGGACAGGGGTATAACCGGGGAGCTGTTTTTT
>TRBD1|TRBV3-1/TRBV3-2|NA|TRBJ2-7
CASSRGQGYEQYF
TGTGCCAGCAGCCGAGGACAGGGCTACGAGCAGTACTTC
>NA|TRBV24-1|NA|TRBJ2-7
CATSEGGYEQYF
TGTGCCACCAGTGAGGGGGGCTACGAGCAGTACTTC
>NA|TRBV4-1|NA|TRBJ1-3
CASSRPGTTNTIYF
TGCGCCAGCAGCCGCCCCGGGACGACGAACACCATATATTTT
>TRBD1|TRBV24-1|NA|TRBJ2-2
CATSDTGTGNTGELFF
TGTGCCACCAGTGATACCGGGACAGGGAACACCGGGGAGCTGTTTTTT
>NA|TRBV29-1|NA|TRBJ2-2
CSAGGLTNTGELFF
TGCAGCGCCGGCGGGTTAACGAACACCGGGGAGCTGTTTTTT
>TRBD1|TRBV28|NA|TRBJ1-6
CASSYRDRNSPLHF
TGTGCCAGCAGTTACCGGGACAGAAACTCACCCCTCCACTTT
>NA|TRBV7-2|NA|TRBJ2-7
CASSLGQGFYEQYF
TGTGCCAGCAGCTTAGGCCAGGGGTTCTACGAGCAGTACTTC
>TRBD1|TRBV6-2/TRBV6-3|once|TRBJ2-5
CASSYYVLGTGQGEETQYF
TGTGCCAGCAGTTATTATGTCCTTGGGACAGGGCAAGGAGAAGAGACCCAGTACTTC
>NA|TRBV28|NA|TRBJ2-1
CASSLLQGFPDNEQFF
TGTGCCAGCAGTTTACTGCAGGGTTTCCCAGACAATGAGCAGTTCTTC
>NA|TRBV29-1|NA|TRBJ2-5
CSVELGVGETQYF
TGCAGCGTTGAATTAGGGGTTGGGGAGACCCAGTACTTC
>NA|TRBV7-2|NA|TRBJ1-5
CASSLFGGNQPQHF
TGTGCCAGCAGCTTATTCGGAGGAAATCAGCCCCAGCATTTT
>TRBD2|TRBV13|NA|TRBJ2-3
CASSFGGREGTDTQYF
TGTGCCAGCAGCTTCGGCGGGAGAGAAGGCACAGATACGCAGTATTTT
>NA|TRBV30|few|TRBJ1-6
CAWRVNPFSPLHF
TGTGCCTGGAGAGTTAACCCGTTTTCCCCCCTCCACTTT
>NA|TRBV7-2|NA|TRBJ1-4
CASSLRGGNEKLFF
TGTGCCAGCAGCTTAAGAGGGGGAAATGAAAAACTGTTTTTT
>TRBD2|TRBV6-4|NA|TRBJ2-5
CASRDGEREVGETQYF
TGTGCCAGCAGGGATGGGGAGCGGGAGGTGGGTGAGACCCAGTACTTC
>NA|TRBV28|few|TRBJ1-1
CASSLLGVNTEAFF
TGTGCCAGCAGTTTATTAGGGGTGAACACTGAAGCTTTCTTT
>NA|TRBV29-1|NA|TRBJ2-2
CSVHRDANTGELFF
TGCAGCGTACACAGGGACGCGAACACCGGGGAGCTGTTTTTT
>NA|TRBV7-8|NA|TRBJ1-5
CASSLSRQYQHF
TGTGCCAGCAGCTTATCCCGACAGTACCAGCATTTT
>NA|TRBV25-1|NA|TRBJ1-4
CASSSREKLFF
TGTGCCAGCAGCTCACGTGAAAAACTGTTTTTT
>NA|TRBV7-2|NA|TRBJ2-3
CASSLSVADTDTQYF
TGTGCCAGCAGCCTCTCGGTAGCGGACACAGATACGCAGTATTTT
>NA|TRBV28|NA|TRBJ2-3
CASSLAGSGTDTQYF
TGTGCCAGCAGTTTAGCGGGCTCCGGCACAGATACGCAGTATTTT
>TRBD2|TRBV24-1|NA|TRBJ2-7
CATSDSRSKRDYEQYF
TGTGCCACCAGTGATTCAAGGTCAAAGCGGGACTACGAGCAGTACTTC
>NA|TRBV9|NA|TRBJ2-1
CASSVSYYNEQFF
TGTGCCAGCAGCGTCTCTTATTACAATGAGCAGTTCTTC
>TRBD2|TRBV12-5|NA|TRBJ2-1
CASGLDRLAGENEQFF
TGTGCTAGTGGTTTGGACCGACTAGCGGGAGAGAATGAGCAGTTCTTC
>NA|TRBV27|NA|TRBJ1-1
CASSLGGAGSEAFF
TGTGCCAGCAGTTTAGGAGGGGCTGGGTCTGAAGCTTTCTTT
>TRBD2|TRBV30|NA|TRBJ2-3
CAWSQLAGGTDTQYF
TGTGCCTGGAGTCAACTAGCGGGGGGCACAGATACGCAGTATTTT
>TRBD2|TRBV18|NA|TRBJ2-1
CASSPPGGSFNEQFF
TGTGCCAGCTCACCGCCTGGCGGGAGCTTCAATGAGCAGTTCTTC
>TRBD2|TRBV4-3|NA|TRBJ2-5
CASSPLGREPGETQYF
TGCGCCAGCAGCCCCTTAGGGCGGGAGCCCGGGGAGACCCAGTACTTC
>NA|TRBV2|NA|TRBJ1-3
CASRQHRSGNTIYF
TGTGCCAGCAGACAACATCGTTCTGGAAACACCATATATTTT
>NA|TRBV7-8|NA|TRBJ1-2
CASSLGDLRGRGYTF
TGTGCCAGCAGCTTAGGGGATTTGAGGGGCCGGGGCTACACCTTC
>NA|TRBV11-2|once|TRBJ2-5
CASSLALGEQETQYF
TGTGCCAGCAGCTTAGCGCTGGGGGAACAAGAGACCCAGTACTTC
>NA|TRBV9|NA|TRBJ2-3
CASSVGRGLDPTDTQYF
TGTGCCAGCAGCGTAGGCCGGGGATTGGACCCCACAGATACGCAGTATTTT
>NA|TRBV5-1|NA|TRBJ2-1
CASKRGEGANEQFF
TGCGCCAGCAAGCGGGGAGAGGGGGCAAATGAGCAGTTCTTC
>NA|TRBV12-3/TRBV12-4|once|TRBJ2-5
CASSLVRETQYF
TGTGCCAGCAGCCTTGTTCGGGAGACCCAGTACTTC
>NA|TRBV30|NA|TRBJ1-6
CALCSRGANSPLHF
TGTGCCCTATGTTCCAGGGGTGCTAATTCACCCCTCCACTTT